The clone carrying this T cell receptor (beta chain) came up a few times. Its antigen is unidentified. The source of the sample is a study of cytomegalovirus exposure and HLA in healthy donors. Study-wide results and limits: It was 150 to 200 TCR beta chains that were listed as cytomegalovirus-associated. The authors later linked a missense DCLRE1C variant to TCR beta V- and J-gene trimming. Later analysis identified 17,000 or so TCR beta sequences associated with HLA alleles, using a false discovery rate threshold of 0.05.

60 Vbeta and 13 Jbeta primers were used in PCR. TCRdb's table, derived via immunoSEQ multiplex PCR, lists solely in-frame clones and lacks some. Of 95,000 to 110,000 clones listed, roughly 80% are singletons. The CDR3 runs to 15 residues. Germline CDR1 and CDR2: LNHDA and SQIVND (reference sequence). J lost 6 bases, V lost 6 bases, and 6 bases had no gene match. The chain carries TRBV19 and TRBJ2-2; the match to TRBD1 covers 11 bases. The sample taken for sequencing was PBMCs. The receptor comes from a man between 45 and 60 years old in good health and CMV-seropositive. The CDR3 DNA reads TGTGCCAGTAGGCCTGGACAGGGGGCGGCCGGGGAGCTGTTTTTT. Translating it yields CASRPGQGAAGELFF.